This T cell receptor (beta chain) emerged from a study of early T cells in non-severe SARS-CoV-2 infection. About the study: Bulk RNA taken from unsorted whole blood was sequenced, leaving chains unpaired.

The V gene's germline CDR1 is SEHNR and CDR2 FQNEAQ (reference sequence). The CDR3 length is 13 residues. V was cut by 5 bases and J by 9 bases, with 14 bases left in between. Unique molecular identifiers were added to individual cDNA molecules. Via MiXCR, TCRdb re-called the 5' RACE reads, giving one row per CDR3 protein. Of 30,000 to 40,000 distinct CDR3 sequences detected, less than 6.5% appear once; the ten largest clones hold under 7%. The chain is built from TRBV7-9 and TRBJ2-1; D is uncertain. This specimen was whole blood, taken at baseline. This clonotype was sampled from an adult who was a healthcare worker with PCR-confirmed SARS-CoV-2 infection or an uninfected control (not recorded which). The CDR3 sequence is CASSTTVVGEQFF. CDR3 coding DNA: TGTGCCAGCAGCACAACAGTGGTCGGTGAGCAGTTCTTC.